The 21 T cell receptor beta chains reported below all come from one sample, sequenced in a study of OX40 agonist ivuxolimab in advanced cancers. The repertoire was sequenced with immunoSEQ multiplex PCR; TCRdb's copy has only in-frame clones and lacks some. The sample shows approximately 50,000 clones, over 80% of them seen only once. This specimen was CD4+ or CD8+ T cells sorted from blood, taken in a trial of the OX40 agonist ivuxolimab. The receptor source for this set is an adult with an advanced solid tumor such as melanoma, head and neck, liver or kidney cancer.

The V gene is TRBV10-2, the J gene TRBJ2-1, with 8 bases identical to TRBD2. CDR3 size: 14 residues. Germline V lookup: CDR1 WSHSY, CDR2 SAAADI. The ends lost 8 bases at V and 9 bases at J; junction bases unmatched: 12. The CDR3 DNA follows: TGCGCCAGCGAGGGGCTAGCGGGTTATAGTGAGCAGTTCTTC. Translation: CASEGLAGYSEQFF.

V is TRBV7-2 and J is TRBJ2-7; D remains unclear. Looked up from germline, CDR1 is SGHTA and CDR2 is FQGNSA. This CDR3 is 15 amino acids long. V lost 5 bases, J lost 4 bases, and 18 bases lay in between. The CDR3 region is CASSPPSRRAYEQYF. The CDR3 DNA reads TGTGCCAGCAGCCCTCCATCCCGCCGGGCTTACGAGCAGTACTTC.

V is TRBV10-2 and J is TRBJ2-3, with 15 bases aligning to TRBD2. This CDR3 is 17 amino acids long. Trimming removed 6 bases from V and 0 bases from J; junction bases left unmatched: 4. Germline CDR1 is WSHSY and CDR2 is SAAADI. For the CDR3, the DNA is TGCGCCAGCAGAGGGACTAGCGGGGGGCCTAGCACAGATACGCAGTATTTT. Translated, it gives CASRGTSGGPSTDTQYF.

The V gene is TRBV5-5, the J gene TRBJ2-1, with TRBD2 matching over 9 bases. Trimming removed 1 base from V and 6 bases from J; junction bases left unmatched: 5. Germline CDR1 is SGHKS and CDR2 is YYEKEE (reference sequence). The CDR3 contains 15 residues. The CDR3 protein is CASSLIGGRANEQFF. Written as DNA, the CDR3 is TGTGCCAGCAGCTTGATTGGCGGGAGGGCCAATGAGCAGTTCTTC.

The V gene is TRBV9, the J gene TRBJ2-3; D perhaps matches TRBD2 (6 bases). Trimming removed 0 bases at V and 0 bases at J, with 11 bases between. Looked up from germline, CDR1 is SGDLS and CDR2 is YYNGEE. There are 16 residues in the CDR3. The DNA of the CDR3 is TGTGCCAGCAGCGTAGCTGGGGGGACGAGCACAGATACGCAGTATTTT. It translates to CASSVAGGTSTDTQYF.

The CDR3 DNA is TGTGCCAGCAGTTTTAGGAACACTGAAGCTTTCTTT. This encodes CASSFRNTEAFF. The rearrangement joins TRBV6-6 to TRBJ1-1; D gene ambiguous. This CDR3 has 12 amino acids. V lost 4 bases and J 1 base, leaving 4 bases between the germline ends. Germline values: CDR1 MNHNY, CDR2 SVGAGI (reference sequence).

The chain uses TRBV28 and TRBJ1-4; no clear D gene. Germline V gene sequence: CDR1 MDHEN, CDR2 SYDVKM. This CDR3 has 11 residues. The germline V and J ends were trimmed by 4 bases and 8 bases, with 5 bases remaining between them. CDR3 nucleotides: TGTGCCAGCAGTTCCCTCGAAAAACTGTTTTTT. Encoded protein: CASSSLEKLFF.

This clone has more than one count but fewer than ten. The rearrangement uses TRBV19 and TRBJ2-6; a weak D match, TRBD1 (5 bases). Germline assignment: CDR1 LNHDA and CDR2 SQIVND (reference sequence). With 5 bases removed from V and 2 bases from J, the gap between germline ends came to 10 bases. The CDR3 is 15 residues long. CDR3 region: CASSRQGTGANVLTF. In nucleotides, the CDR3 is TGTGCCAGTAGTCGCCAGGGTACTGGGGCCAACGTCCTGACTTTC.

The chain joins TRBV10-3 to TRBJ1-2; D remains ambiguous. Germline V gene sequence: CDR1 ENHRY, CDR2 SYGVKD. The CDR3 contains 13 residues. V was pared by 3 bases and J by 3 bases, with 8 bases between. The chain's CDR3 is CAISEHSDYGYTF. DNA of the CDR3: TGTGCCATCAGTGAACACAGCGACTATGGCTACACCTTC.

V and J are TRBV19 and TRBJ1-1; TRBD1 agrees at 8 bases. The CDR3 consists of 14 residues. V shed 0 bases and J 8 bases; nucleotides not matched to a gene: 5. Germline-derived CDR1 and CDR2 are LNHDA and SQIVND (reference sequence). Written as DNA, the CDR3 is TGTGCCAGTAGTATAGATTGGAGACAGGGGGAAGCTTTCTTT. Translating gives CASSIDWRQGEAFF.

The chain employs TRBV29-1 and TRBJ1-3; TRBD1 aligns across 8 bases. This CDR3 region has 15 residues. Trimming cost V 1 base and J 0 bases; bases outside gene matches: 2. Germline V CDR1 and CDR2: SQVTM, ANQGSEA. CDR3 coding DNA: TGCAGCGTTGAAGGGACAGGGCGCTCTGGAAACACCATATATTTT. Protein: CSVEGTGRSGNTIYF.

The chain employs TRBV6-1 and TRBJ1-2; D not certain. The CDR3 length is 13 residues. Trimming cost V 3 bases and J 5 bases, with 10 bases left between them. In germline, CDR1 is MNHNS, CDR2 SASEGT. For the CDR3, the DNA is TGTGCCAGCAGTGAGGCAGCCTATTATGGCTACACCTTC. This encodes CASSEAAYYGYTF.

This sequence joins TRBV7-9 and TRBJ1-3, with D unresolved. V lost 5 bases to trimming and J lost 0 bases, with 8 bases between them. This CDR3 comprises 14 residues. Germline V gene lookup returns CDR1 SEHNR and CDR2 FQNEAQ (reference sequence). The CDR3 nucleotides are TGTGCCAGCAGCAGAGGAGTCTCTGGAAACACCATATATTTT. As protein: CASSRGVSGNTIYF.

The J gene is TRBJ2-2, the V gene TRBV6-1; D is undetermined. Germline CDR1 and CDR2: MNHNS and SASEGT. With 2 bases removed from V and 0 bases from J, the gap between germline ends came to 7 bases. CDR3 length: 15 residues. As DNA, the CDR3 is TGTGCCAGCAGTGAACCCGGCACGAACACCGGGGAGCTGTTTTTT. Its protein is CASSEPGTNTGELFF.

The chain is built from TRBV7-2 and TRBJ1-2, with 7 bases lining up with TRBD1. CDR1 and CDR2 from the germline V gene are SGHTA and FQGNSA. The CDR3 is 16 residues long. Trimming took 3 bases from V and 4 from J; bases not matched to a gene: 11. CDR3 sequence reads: CASSFGPAGGGYGYTF. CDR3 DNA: TGTGCCAGCAGCTTTGGGCCTGCAGGGGGAGGCTATGGCTACACCTTC.

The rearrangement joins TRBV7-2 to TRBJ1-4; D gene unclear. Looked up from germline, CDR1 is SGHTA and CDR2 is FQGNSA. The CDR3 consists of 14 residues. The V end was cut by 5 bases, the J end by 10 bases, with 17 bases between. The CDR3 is CASSAPLNSGKLFF. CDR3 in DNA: TGTGCCAGCAGCGCCCCCCTGAACTCGGGAAAACTGTTTTTT.

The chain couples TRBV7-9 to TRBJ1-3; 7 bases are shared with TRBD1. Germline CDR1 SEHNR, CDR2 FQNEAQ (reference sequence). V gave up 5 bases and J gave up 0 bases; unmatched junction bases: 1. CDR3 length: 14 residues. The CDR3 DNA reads TGTGCCAGCAGCCGGGACAGCTCTGGAAACACCATATATTTT. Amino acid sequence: CASSRDSSGNTIYF. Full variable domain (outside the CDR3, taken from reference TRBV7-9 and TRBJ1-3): DTGVSQNPRHKITKRGQNVTFRCDPISEHNRLYWYRQTLGQGPEFLTYFQNEAQLEKSRLLSDRFSAERPKGSFSTLEIQRTEQGDSAMYLCASSRDSSGNTIYFGEGSWLTVV.

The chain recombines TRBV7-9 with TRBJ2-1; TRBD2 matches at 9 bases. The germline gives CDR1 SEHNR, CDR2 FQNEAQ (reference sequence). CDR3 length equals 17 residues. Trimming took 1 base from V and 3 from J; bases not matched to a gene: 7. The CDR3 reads CASSLVSSGGFYNEQFF. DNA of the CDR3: TGTGCCAGCAGCTTAGTGTCCAGCGGGGGGTTCTACAATGAGCAGTTCTTC.

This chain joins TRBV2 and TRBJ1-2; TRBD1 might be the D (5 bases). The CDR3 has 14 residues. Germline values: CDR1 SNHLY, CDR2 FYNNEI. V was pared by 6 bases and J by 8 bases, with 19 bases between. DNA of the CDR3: TGTGCCAGCAGCCACATGTCGGGGGGAGAAGGCTACACCTTC. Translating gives CASSHMSGGEGYTF.

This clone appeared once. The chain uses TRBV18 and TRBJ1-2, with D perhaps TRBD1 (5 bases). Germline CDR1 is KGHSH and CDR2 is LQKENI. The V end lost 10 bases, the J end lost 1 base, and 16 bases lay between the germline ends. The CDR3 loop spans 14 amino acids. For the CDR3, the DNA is TGTGCCACCGGTGAGGGGCGGATTAACTATGGCTACACCTTC. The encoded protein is CATGEGRINYGYTF.

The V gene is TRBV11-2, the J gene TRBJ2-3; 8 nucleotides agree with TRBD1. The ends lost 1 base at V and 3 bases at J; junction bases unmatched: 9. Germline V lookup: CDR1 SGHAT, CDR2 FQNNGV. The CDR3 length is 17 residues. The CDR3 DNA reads TGTGCCAGCAGCTTAGCTCCAGGGGGCCGTAGGACAGATACGCAGTATTTT. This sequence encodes CASSLAPGGRRTDTQYF.